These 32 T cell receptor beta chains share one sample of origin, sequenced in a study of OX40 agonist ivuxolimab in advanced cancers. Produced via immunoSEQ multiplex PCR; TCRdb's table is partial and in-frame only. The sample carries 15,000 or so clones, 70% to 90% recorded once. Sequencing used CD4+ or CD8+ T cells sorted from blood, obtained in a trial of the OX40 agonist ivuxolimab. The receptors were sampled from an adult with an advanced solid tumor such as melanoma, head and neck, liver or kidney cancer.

CDR3 bases: TGTGCCAGCAGCGAAGACAGGGGTTGGGCACCCCTCCACTTT. The encoded protein is CASSEDRGWAPLHF. V is TRBV9 and J is TRBJ1-6; 8 bases align to TRBD1. Germline CDR1 is SGDLS and CDR2 is YYNGEE. This CDR3 region has 14 residues. J lost 11 bases, V lost 3 bases, and 7 bases had no gene match.

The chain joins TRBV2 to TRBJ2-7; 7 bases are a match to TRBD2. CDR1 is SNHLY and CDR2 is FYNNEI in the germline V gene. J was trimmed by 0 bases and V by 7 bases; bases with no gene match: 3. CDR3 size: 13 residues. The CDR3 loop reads CASNGGSSYEQYF. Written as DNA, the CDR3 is TGTGCCAGCAATGGCGGGAGCTCCTACGAGCAGTACTTC.

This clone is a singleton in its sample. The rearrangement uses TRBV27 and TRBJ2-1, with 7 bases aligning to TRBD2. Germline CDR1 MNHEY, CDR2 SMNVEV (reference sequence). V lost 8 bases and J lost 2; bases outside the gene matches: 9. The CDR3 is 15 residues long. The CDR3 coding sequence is TGTGCCAGCTGGGGGACTACAGGAGCCTACAATGAGCAGTTCTTC. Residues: CASWGTTGAYNEQFF.

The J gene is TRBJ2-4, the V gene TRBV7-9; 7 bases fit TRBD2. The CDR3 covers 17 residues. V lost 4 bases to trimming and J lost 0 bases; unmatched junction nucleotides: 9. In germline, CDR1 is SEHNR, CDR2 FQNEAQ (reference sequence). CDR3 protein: CASSSLTSTTAKNIQYF. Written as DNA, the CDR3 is TGTGCCAGCAGCTCTCTGACTAGCACAACAGCCAAAAACATTCAGTACTTC. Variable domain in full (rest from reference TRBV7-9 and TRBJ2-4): DTGVSQNPRHKITKRGQNVTFRCDPISEHNRLYWYRQTLGQGPEFLTYFQNEAQLEKSRLLSDRFSAERPKGSFSTLEIQRTEQGDSAMYLCASSSLTSTTAKNIQYFGAGTRLSVL.

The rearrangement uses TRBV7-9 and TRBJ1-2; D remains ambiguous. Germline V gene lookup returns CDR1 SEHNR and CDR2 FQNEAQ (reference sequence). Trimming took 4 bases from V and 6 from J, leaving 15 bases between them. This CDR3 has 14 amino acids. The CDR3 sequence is CASSWTVQAHGYTF. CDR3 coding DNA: TGTGCCAGCAGCTGGACGGTGCAGGCCCATGGCTACACCTTC. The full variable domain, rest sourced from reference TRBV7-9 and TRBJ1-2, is DTGVSQNPRHKITKRGQNVTFRCDPISEHNRLYWYRQTLGQGPEFLTYFQNEAQLEKSRLLSDRFSAERPKGSFSTLEIQRTEQGDSAMYLCASSWTVQAHGYTFGSGTRLTVV.

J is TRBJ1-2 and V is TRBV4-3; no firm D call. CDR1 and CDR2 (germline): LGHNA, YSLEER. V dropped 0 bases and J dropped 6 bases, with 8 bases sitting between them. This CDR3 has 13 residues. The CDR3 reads CASSQDEHNGYTF. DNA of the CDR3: TGCGCCAGCAGCCAAGATGAACACAATGGCTACACCTTC.

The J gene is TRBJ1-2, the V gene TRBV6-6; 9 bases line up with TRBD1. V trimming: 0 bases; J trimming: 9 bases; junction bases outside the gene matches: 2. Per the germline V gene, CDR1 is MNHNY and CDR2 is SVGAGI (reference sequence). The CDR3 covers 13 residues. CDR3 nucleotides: TGTGCCAGCAGTTACTCGACAGGGGGGCGCTACACCTTC. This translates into CASSYSTGGRYTF.

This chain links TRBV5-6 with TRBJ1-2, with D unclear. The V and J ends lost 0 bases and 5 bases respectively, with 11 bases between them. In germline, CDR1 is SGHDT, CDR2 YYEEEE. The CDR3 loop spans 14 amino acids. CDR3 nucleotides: TGTGCCAGCAGCTTGGGATCCAGTGGATATGGCTACACCTTC. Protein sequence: CASSLGSSGYGYTF.

CDR3: CAWSVGRGDEKLFF. The DNA of the CDR3 is TGTGCCTGGAGTGTCGGGAGGGGGGATGAAAAACTGTTTTTT. The chain couples TRBV30 to TRBJ1-4; tentative D call: TRBD1 (6 bases). Germline CDR1 is GTSNPN and CDR2 is SVGIG (reference sequence). Trimming cost V 0 bases and J 6 bases, with 11 bases left between them. The CDR3 loop spans 14 amino acids.

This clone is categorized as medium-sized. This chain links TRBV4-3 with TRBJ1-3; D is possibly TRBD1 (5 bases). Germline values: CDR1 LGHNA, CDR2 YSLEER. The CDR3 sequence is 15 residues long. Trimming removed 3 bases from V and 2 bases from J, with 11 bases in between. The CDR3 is CASSQGRVTGNTIYF. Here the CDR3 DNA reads TGCGCCAGCAGCCAGGGCAGGGTAACTGGAAACACCATATATTTT.

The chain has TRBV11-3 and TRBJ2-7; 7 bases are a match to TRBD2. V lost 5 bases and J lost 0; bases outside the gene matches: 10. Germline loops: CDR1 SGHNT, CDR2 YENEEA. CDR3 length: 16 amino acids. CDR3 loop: CASSGRSGPSSYEQYF. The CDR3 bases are TGTGCCAGCAGCGGCCGTAGCGGGCCCAGCTCCTACGAGCAGTACTTC.

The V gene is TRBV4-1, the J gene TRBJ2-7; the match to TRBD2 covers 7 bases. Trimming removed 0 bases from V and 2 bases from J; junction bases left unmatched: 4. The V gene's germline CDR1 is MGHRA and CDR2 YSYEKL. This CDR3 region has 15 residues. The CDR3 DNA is TGCGCCAGCAGCCAAGAGGCGGGGGTTGCCTACGAGCAGTACTTC. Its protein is CASSQEAGVAYEQYF.

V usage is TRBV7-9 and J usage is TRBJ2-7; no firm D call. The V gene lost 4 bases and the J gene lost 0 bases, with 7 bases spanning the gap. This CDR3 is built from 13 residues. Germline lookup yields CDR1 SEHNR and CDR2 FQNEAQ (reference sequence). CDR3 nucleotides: TGTGCCAGCAGCTCAGAGAGCTCCTACGAGCAGTACTTC. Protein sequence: CASSSESSYEQYF.

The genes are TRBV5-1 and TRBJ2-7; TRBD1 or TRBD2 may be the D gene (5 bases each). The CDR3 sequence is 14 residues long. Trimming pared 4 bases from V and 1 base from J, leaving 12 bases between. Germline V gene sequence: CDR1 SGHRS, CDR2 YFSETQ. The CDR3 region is CASSARDGSYEQYF. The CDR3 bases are TGCGCCAGCAGCGCCCGGGACGGATCCTACGAGCAGTACTTC.

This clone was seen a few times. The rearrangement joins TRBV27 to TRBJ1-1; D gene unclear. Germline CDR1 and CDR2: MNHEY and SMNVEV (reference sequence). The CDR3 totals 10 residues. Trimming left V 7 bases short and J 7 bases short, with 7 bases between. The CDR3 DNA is TGTGCCAGCATGGGGATTGAAGCTTTCTTT. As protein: CASMGIEAFF.

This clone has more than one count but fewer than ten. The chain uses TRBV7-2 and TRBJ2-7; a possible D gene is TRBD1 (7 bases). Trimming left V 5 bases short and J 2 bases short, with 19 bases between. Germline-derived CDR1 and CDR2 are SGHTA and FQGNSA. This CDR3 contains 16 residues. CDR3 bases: TGTGCCAGCAGCCCAACGAGGGGGGACAGCCCCTACGAGCAGTACTTC. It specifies CASSPTRGDSPYEQYF.

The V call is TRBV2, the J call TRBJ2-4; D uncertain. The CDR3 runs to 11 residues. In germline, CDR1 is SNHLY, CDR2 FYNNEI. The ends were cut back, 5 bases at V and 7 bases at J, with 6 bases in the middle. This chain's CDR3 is CASSSANIQYF. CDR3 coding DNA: TGTGCCAGCAGTAGTGCGAACATTCAGTACTTC.

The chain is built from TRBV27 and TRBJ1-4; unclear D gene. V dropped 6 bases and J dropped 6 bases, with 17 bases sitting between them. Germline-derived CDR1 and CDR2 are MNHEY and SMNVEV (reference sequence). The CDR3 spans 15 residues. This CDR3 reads CASRKIGSRDEKLFF. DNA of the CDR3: TGTGCCAGCAGAAAAATCGGTAGTCGGGATGAAAAACTGTTTTTT.

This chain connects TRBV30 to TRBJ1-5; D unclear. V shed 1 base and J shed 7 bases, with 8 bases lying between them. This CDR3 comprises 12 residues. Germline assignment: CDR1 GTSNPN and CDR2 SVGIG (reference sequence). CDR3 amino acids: CAWSEGSQPQHF. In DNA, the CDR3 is TGTGCCTGGAGTGAGGGCAGCCAGCCCCAGCATTTT.

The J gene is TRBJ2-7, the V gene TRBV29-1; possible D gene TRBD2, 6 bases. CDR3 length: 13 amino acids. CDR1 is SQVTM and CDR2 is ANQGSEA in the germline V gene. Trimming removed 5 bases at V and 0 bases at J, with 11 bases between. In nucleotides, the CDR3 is TGCAGCGTTCGAACCGGGAGCTCCTACGAGCAGTACTTC. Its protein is CSVRTGSSYEQYF.

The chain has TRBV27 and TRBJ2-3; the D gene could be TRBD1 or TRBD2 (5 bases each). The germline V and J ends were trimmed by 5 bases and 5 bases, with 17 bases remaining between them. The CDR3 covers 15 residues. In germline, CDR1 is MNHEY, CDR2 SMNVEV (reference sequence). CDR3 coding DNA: TGTGCCAGCAGTCTACGGGACGTGGTAAGAGATACGCAGTATTTT. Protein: CASSLRDVVRDTQYF.

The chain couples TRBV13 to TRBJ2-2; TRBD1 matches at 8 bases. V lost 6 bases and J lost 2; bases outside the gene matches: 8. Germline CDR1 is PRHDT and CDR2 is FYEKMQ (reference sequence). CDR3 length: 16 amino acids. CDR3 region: CASSTGQAANTGELFF. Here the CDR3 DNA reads TGTGCCAGCAGTACGGGACAGGCCGCAAACACCGGGGAGCTGTTTTTT.

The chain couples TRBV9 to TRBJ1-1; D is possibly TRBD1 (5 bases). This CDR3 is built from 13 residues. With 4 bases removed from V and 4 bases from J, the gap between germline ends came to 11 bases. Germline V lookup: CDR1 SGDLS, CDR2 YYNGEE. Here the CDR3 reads CASSLGGGTEAFF. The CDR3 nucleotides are TGTGCCAGCAGCCTGGGGGGGGGCACTGAAGCTTTCTTT.

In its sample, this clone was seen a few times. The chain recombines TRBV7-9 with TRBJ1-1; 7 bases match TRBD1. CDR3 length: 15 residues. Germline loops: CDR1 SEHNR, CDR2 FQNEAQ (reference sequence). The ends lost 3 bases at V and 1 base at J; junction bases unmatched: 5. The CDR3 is CASSFFGTANTEAFF. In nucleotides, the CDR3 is TGTGCCAGCAGCTTTTTCGGGACAGCGAACACTGAAGCTTTCTTT.

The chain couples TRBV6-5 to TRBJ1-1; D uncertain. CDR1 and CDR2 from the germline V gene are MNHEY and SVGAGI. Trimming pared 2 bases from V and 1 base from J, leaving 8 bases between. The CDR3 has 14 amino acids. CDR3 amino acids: CASSYGSTNTEAFF. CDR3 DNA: TGTGCCAGCAGTTACGGTTCCACGAACACTGAAGCTTTCTTT.

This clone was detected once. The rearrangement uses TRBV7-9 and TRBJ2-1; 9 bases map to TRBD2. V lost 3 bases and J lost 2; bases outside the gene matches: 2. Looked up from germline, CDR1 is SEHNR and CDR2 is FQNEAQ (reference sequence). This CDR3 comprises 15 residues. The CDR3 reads CASSFLAGPYNEQFF. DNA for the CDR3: TGTGCCAGCAGCTTTCTAGCGGGACCCTACAATGAGCAGTTCTTC.

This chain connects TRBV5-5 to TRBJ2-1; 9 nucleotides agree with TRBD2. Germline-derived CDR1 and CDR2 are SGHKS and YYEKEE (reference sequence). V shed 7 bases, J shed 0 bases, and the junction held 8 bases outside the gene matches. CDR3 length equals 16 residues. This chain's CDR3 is CASLPPGLASYNEQFF. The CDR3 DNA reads TGTGCCAGCCTCCCTCCGGGACTAGCCTCCTACAATGAGCAGTTCTTC.

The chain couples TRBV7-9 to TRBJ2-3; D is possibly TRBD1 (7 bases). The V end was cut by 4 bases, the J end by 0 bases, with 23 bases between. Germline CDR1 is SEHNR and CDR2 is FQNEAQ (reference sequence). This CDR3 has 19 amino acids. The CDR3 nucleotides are TGTGCCAGCAGCTCCTCCGGGACAGCCCCTACTAGCAGCACAGATACGCAGTATTTT. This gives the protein CASSSSGTAPTSSTDTQYF.

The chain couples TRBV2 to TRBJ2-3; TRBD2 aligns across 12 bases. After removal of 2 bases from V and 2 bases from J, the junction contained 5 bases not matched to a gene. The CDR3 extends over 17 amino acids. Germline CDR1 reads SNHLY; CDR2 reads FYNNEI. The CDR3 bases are TGTGCCAGCAGTGAATCCCGACTAGCGGGAGTCACAGATACGCAGTATTTT. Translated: CASSESRLAGVTDTQYF.

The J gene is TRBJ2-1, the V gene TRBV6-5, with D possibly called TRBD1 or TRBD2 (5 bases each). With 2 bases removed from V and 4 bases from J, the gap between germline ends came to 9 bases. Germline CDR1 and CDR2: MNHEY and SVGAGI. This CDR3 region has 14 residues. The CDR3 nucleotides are TGTGCCAGCAGTTACGGGGACCAATACAATGAGCAGTTCTTC. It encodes CASSYGDQYNEQFF.

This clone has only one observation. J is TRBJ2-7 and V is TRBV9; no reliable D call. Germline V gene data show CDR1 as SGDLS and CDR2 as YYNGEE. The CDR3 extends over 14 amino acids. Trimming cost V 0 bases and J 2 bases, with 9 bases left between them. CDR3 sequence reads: CASSVGQSAYEQYF. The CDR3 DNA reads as TGTGCCAGCAGCGTAGGGCAGTCAGCCTACGAGCAGTACTTC.

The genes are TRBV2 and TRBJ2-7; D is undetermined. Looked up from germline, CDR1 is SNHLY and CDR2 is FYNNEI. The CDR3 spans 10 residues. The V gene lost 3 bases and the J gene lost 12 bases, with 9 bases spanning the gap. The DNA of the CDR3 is TGTGCCAGCAGTGAGAAGTTGGCGTACTTC. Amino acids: CASSEKLAYF.